The 25 T cell receptor beta chains presented below share a single source sample, sequenced in a study of blood T cell repertoires in COVID-19. Produced via immunoSEQ multiplex PCR; TCRdb's table is partial and in-frame only. The sample lists 80,000 or so clones; roughly 80% were seen once. Sequenced sample: peripheral blood. The receptors stem from a woman aged 65 to 85 with acute or convalescent COVID-19.

The chain is built from TRBV24-1 and TRBJ2-1; 7 bases agree with TRBD1. CDR1 KGHDR and CDR2 SFDVKD come from the germline V gene. Trimming took 9 bases from V and 0 from J; bases not matched to a gene: 7. The CDR3 covers 15 residues. The CDR3 nucleotides read TGTGCCACCGGATCCGGGACAGCCTCCTACAATGAGCAGTTCTTC. Translation: CATGSGTASYNEQFF.

V gene TRBV6-5 combines with J gene TRBJ1-1, with TRBD1 matching over 7 bases. Trimming at V came to 8 bases and at J to 0 bases, leaving 9 bases not matched to a gene. The germline V gene has CDR1 MNHEY and CDR2 SVGAGI. This CDR3 is built from 15 residues. In DNA form, the CDR3 reads TGTGCCAGCCGCCGGGACAGAATTCTGAACACTGAAGCTTTCTTT. Its translation is CASRRDRILNTEAFF.

About this clone itself: The sample has other DNA sequences that encode this CDR3 too. The chain carries TRBV18 and TRBJ2-7, with 11 bases that match TRBD1. Germline V CDR1 and CDR2: KGHSH, LQKENI. CDR3 length equals 14 residues. V lost 6 bases, J lost 3 bases, and 4 bases stayed unmatched. CDR3 in DNA: TGTGCCAGCTCGCTGGGACAGGGGGGCTACGAGCAGTACTTC. It encodes CASSLGQGGYEQYF.

V is TRBV6-1 and J is TRBJ2-7; 8 bases line up with TRBD1. There are 13 residues in the CDR3. Germline values: CDR1 MNHNS, CDR2 SASEGT. The J segment lost 6 bases and the V segment lost 2 bases, leaving 3 bases of the junction unmatched. The CDR3 spells CASSEWTGSEQYF. The CDR3 coding sequence is TGTGCCAGCAGTGAATGGACAGGGTCCGAGCAGTACTTC.

V gene TRBV10-3 combines with J gene TRBJ1-5; D gene ambiguous. With 3 bases removed from V and 2 bases from J, the gap between germline ends came to 8 bases. The CDR3 has 14 amino acids. Germline-derived CDR1 and CDR2 are ENHRY and SYGVKD. DNA for the CDR3: TGTGCCATCAGTGACCCCGGAGGCAATCAGCCCCAGCATTTT. The encoded protein is CAISDPGGNQPQHF.

The chain combines TRBV3-1 (or the pseudogene TRBV3-2) with TRBJ1-4; 9 bases are shared with TRBD1. Germline CDR1 is LGHDT and CDR2 is YNNKEL (reference sequence). V was clipped by 1 base and J by 7 bases; unmatched bases: 7. This CDR3 spans 16 amino acids. The CDR3 DNA reads as TGTGCCAGCAGCCAAGGGGGACAGGGATGGAGTGAAAAACTGTTTTTT. Its translation is CASSQGGQGWSEKLFF.

Here the CDR3 reads CASSLGVGALAHQPQHF. Here the CDR3 DNA reads TGTGCCAGCAGCTTGGGTGTGGGGGCCCTAGCCCATCAGCCCCAGCATTTT. The chain employs TRBV5-8 and TRBJ1-5; the D gene is possibly TRBD1 (6 bases). CDR3 length equals 17 residues. Trimming removed 0 bases from V and 5 bases from J, with 18 bases in between. Germline lookup yields CDR1 SGHTS and CDR2 YDEGEE.

Details on this clone: At one of its ends the junction is not consistent with the germline gene, which may arise from a read error. V is TRBV7-7 and J is TRBJ2-2; TRBD2 aligns across 8 bases. Germline-derived CDR1 and CDR2 are SSHAT and FNYEAQ (reference sequence). This CDR3 spans 16 amino acids. For the CDR3, the DNA is TGTGCTAGCAGCTTAAGCGGGGGACCGAACACCGGGGAGCTGTTTTTT. Its protein is CASSLSGGPNTGELFF.

This clone is a singleton in its sample. The J gene is TRBJ2-2, the V gene TRBV7-9, with 8 bases matching TRBD2. The trim removed 1 base at V and 5 bases at J, leaving 6 bases unmatched. The germline V gene has CDR1 SEHNR and CDR2 FQNEAQ (reference sequence). This CDR3 has 16 amino acids. CDR3 in amino acids: CASSLEPAGVTGELFF. The CDR3, as DNA: TGTGCCAGCAGCTTAGAGCCAGCGGGGGTTACCGGGGAGCTGTTTTTT.

Comment on this clone: Other DNA sequences in the same sample also yield this CDR3. The gene calls are TRBV11-3 and TRBJ1-1; perhaps TRBD1 as D (6 bases). The germline gives CDR1 SGHNT, CDR2 YENEEA. The V end was cut by 1 base, the J end by 1 base, with 7 bases between. This CDR3 spans 14 amino acids. Here the CDR3 reads CASSLGGPNTEAFF. The CDR3, as DNA: TGTGCCAGCAGCTTAGGGGGGCCGAACACTGAAGCTTTCTTT.

The chain combines TRBV15 with TRBJ2-7, with TRBD1 identical over 9 bases. The CDR3 covers 15 residues. Per germline, CDR1 LNHNV and CDR2 YYDKDF (reference sequence). Germline trimming cut 1 base from V and 3 bases from J; bases unmatched to any gene: 4. The CDR3 DNA reads as TGTGCCACCAGCAGAGGCAGGGGACAGGGCTACGAGCAGTACTTC. It yields the protein CATSRGRGQGYEQYF.

The chain recombines TRBV15 with TRBJ2-1; weak D call: TRBD2 (7 bases). Germline V gives CDR1 LNHNV, CDR2 YYDKDF (reference sequence). The ends were cut back, 3 bases at V and 4 bases at J, with 10 bases in the middle. The CDR3 covers 14 residues. The CDR3 bases are TGTGCCACCAGCAGGGGGGGGCCGTACAATGAGCAGTTCTTC. Protein sequence: CATSRGGPYNEQFF. The whole variable domain, remainder taken from reference TRBV15 and TRBJ2-1, is DAMVIQNPRYQVTQFGKPVTLSCSQTLNHNVMYWYQQKSSQAPKLLFHYYDKDFNNEADTPDNFQSRRPNTSFCFLDIRSPGLGDTAMYLCATSRGGPYNEQFFGPGTRLTVL.

The rearrangement uses TRBV29-1 and TRBJ1-1; a weak D match, TRBD1 (6 bases). This CDR3 spans 11 amino acids. Germline loops: CDR1 SQVTM, CDR2 ANQGSEA. V gave up 5 bases and J gave up 3 bases, with 7 bases separating them. CDR3 sequence: CSVQGYTEAFF. CDR3 nucleotide sequence: TGCAGCGTTCAGGGGTACACTGAAGCTTTCTTT.

V and J are TRBV29-1 and TRBJ1-1; the match to TRBD1 covers 8 bases. This CDR3 region has 14 residues. The germline gives CDR1 SQVTM, CDR2 ANQGSEA. The V and J ends lost 4 bases and 2 bases, in that order; junction bases with no gene match: 6. This CDR3 reads CSVGRQGSNTEAFF. DNA of the CDR3: TGCAGCGTTGGCCGACAGGGGAGTAACACTGAAGCTTTCTTT.

The chain joins TRBV5-1 to TRBJ2-7; the match to TRBD2 covers 7 bases. V lost 2 bases, J lost 0 bases, and 5 bases stayed unmatched. This CDR3 contains 15 residues. From germline, CDR1 is SGHRS and CDR2 YFSETQ. CDR3 bases: TGCGCCAGCAGCTTAGCGGGACTCCACTCCTACGAGCAGTACTTC. Translated, it gives CASSLAGLHSYEQYF.

The V and J genes are TRBV14 and TRBJ2-7; the match to TRBD2 covers 8 bases. Germline-derived CDR1 and CDR2 are SGHDN and FVKESK. The J segment lost 4 bases and the V segment lost 4 bases, leaving 12 bases of the junction unmatched. There are 16 residues in the CDR3. CDR3 sequence reads: CASSPSGSGGVYEQYF. CDR3 DNA sequence: TGTGCCAGCAGCCCCTCCGGGAGCGGGGGAGTGTACGAGCAGTACTTC.

The chain uses TRBV5-1 and TRBJ2-1; 11 bases line up with TRBD2. The V gene end was trimmed by 3 bases and the J gene end by 0 bases; junction bases not matched to a gene: 2. Germline V gene data show CDR1 as SGHRS and CDR2 as YFSETQ. The CDR3 is 16 amino acids. CDR3 in amino acids: CASSSSGGFSYNEQFF. The CDR3 DNA sequence: TGCGCCAGCAGCTCTAGCGGGGGGTTCTCCTACAATGAGCAGTTCTTC.

The CDR3 loop reads CASSFTTGRPQHF. CDR3 DNA: TGTGCCAGCAGTTTTACGACAGGCAGGCCCCAGCATTTT. This sequence joins TRBV27 and TRBJ1-5, with a tentative D call TRBD1 (6 bases). Trimming took off 3 bases at V and 9 bases at J, with 12 bases between the two ends. This CDR3 is 13 amino acids long. In germline, CDR1 is MNHEY, CDR2 SMNVEV (reference sequence).

The CDR3 coding sequence is TGTGCCAGCAGTTTACTCGTAGCGGGGGGGCACAGTGAGCAGTTCTTC. This sequence encodes CASSLLVAGGHSEQFF. This chain connects TRBV27 to TRBJ2-1, with 11 bases fitting TRBD2. From germline, CDR1 is MNHEY and CDR2 SMNVEV (reference sequence). This CDR3 is built from 16 residues. With V trimmed by 2 bases and J by 9 bases, 9 bases remained unmatched.

A remark on this clone: Compared with germline, one end of the junction differs, possibly owing to a read error. The chain links TRBV5-4 to TRBJ1-6; D unclear. The CDR3 loop spans 15 amino acids. The germline gives CDR1 SGHNT, CDR2 YYREEE (reference sequence). Written as DNA, the CDR3 is TGTACCAGCAGCTTGGATCGGGTTCCTAATTCACCCCTCCACTTT. This encodes CTSSLDRVPNSPLHF.

The rearrangement joins TRBV6-5 to TRBJ1-1, with D perhaps TRBD1 (5 bases). The CDR3 has 14 residues. Between the trimmed V and J ends, which lost 0 bases and 5 bases, there was a span of 10 bases. CDR1 and CDR2 from the germline V gene are MNHEY and SVGAGI. The CDR3 region is CASSYSIGGTEAFF. DNA for the CDR3: TGTGCCAGCAGTTACTCGATTGGGGGGACTGAAGCTTTCTTT.

V is TRBV27 and J is TRBJ2-5, with 14 bases matching TRBD2. J gave up 3 bases and V 5 bases, and 5 bases lay outside the gene matches. Germline lookup yields CDR1 MNHEY and CDR2 SMNVEV (reference sequence). CDR3 length: 16 residues. CDR3 nucleotides: TGTGCCAGCAGTAAATTGGGACTAGCGGGGGAAGAGACCCAGTACTTC. The encoded protein is CASSKLGLAGEETQYF.

The CDR3 sequence: CSVTDRGNYGYTF. The CDR3 nucleotides are TGCAGCGTAACGGACAGGGGGAACTATGGCTACACCTTC. The chain uses TRBV29-1 and TRBJ1-2; the match to TRBD1 covers 10 bases. This CDR3 is 13 amino acids long. V was pared by 6 bases and J by 2 bases, with 3 bases of the junction left unmatched. Germline V gene data show CDR1 as SQVTM and CDR2 as ANQGSEA.

The chain uses TRBV11-2 and TRBJ1-2; D is undetermined. V lost 3 bases to trimming and J lost 8 bases, with 10 bases between them. This CDR3 contains 12 residues. From germline, CDR1 is SGHAT and CDR2 FQNNGV. This chain's CDR3 is CASSFSYRGYTF. In DNA form, the CDR3 reads TGTGCCAGCAGCTTTTCTTACCGGGGCTACACCTTC.

This clone was seen a few times. The chain links TRBV7-3 to TRBJ1-1, with D uncertain. Germline lookup yields CDR1 SGHTA and CDR2 FQGTGA. The CDR3 runs 13 residues. The V and J ends lost 3 bases and 1 base respectively, with 6 bases between them. In DNA, the CDR3 is TGTGCCAGCAGCTTGACAAGGAACACTGAAGCTTTCTTT. Amino acid sequence: CASSLTRNTEAFF.